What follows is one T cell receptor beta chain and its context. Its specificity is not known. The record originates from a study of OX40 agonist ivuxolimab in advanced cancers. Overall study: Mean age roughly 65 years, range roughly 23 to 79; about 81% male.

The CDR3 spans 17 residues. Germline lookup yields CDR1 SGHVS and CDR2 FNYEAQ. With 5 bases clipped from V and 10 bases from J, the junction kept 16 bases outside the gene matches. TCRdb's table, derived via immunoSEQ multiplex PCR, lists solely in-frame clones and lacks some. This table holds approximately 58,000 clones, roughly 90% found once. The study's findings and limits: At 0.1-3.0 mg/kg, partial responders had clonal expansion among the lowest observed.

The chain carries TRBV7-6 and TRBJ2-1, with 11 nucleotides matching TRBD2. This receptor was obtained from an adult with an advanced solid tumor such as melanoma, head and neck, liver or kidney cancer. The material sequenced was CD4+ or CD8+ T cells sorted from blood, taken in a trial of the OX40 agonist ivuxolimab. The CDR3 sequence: CASSPLPPGLAVSEQFF. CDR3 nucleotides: TGTGCCAGCAGCCCCCTCCCCCCGGGACTAGCGGTATCCGAGCAGTTCTTC.